A single sample is the source of the 18 T cell receptor beta chains below, sequenced in a study of T cell responses to AZD1222 COVID-19 vaccine (dated by TCRdb to about 2021). In light of the paper, this sample's time point label describes: about 28 days (+/-7) after the second vaccine dose. Library preparation employed the immunoSEQ multiplex PCR assay. TCRdb obtained this table from immuneACCESS and retained in-frame rearrangements with V and J assigned. These tables miss some clones; where compared with another copy, unresolved V genes account for less than half of the shortfall, and the remainder is unexplained. This sample gives about 120,000 clones in total; 75% to 90% of them show up just once. The top ten constitute 2.5% to 3% of the sample. Sequences were derived from peripheral blood, sampled 28 days after the second AZD1222 dose. These receptors were taken from an adult who received the AZD1222 COVID-19 vaccine.

V and J are TRBV4-1 and TRBJ2-1; D gene unclear. Germline loops: CDR1 MGHRA, CDR2 YSYEKL. The CDR3 extends over 16 amino acids. Trimming cost V 0 bases and J 8 bases, with 17 bases left between them. The CDR3 bases are TGCGCCAGCAGCCAAGATCCCGCTCGAAGAGCCCATGAGCAGTTCTTC. Encoded protein: CASSQDPARRAHEQFF.

This sequence joins TRBV15 and TRBJ1-2; 9 bases are a match to TRBD1. Germline V gives CDR1 LNHNV, CDR2 YYDKDF (reference sequence). V shed 4 bases, J shed 8 bases, and the junction held 8 bases outside the gene matches. The CDR3 length is 14 residues. The CDR3 reads CATSKDRGRWGYTF. The CDR3 DNA follows: TGTGCCACCAGCAAGGACAGGGGAAGATGGGGCTACACCTTC.

The chain combines TRBV6-5 with TRBJ2-2; 8 nucleotides align to TRBD1. The length of the CDR3 is 14 residues. V dropped 8 bases and J dropped 5; count of bases not matched to a gene: 7. The germline V gene encodes CDR1 MNHEY and CDR2 SVGAGI. Written as DNA, the CDR3 is TGTGCCAGCCTAGGACAGGGATTAACCGGGGAGCTGTTTTTT. This translates into CASLGQGLTGELFF.

The chain links TRBV7-3 to TRBJ2-1, with D hard to call. The CDR3 extends over 14 amino acids. CDR1 and CDR2 from the germline V gene are SGHTA and FQGTGA. The V and J ends lost 3 bases and 0 bases respectively, with 6 bases between them. The CDR3 here is CASSLLSSYNEQFF. The CDR3, as DNA: TGTGCCAGCAGCTTGCTTAGCTCCTACAATGAGCAGTTCTTC.

The rearrangement joins TRBV5-4 to TRBJ1-4; unclear D gene. This CDR3 is built from 14 residues. CDR1 and CDR2 from the germline V gene are SGHNT and YYREEE (reference sequence). Trimming left V 1 base short and J 6 bases short, with 10 bases between. The CDR3 protein is CASSLYNGDEKLFF. As DNA, the CDR3 is TGTGCCAGCAGCTTGTATAACGGGGATGAAAAACTGTTTTTT.

The gene calls are TRBV5-1 and TRBJ2-6, with D unclear. Germline loops: CDR1 SGHRS, CDR2 YFSETQ. Deletions cut 0 bases from V and 10 bases from J, with 8 bases between. This CDR3 contains 13 residues. CDR3 sequence reads: CASSLGWGNVLTF. CDR3 in DNA: TGCGCCAGCAGCTTGGGTTGGGGAAACGTCCTGACTTTC.

The CDR3 spells CASSLMFSGGPTDTQYF. The CDR3 coding sequence is TGCGCCAGCAGCTTGATGTTTAGCGGGGGACCCACAGATACGCAGTATTTT. The rearrangement links TRBV5-1 to TRBJ2-3; TRBD2 matches 9 bases. CDR1 and CDR2 from the germline V gene are SGHRS and YFSETQ. Trimming cost V 1 base and J 2 bases; bases outside gene matches: 8. This CDR3 region has 17 residues.

The chain recombines TRBV3-1 (or the pseudogene TRBV3-2) with TRBJ1-6, with unresolved D. The CDR3 is 12 residues long. V shed 7 bases and J shed 7 bases, with 8 bases lying between them. Germline CDR1 and CDR2: LGHDT and YNNKEL (reference sequence). CDR3 residues: CASKRMNSPLHF. For the CDR3, the DNA is TGTGCCAGCAAGAGGATGAATTCACCCCTCCACTTT.

This clone was seen only once. The rearrangement joins TRBV7-2 to TRBJ2-2; D unclear. CDR1 and CDR2 (germline): SGHTA, FQGNSA. This CDR3 spans 15 amino acids. Trimming took off 6 bases at V and 1 base at J, with 12 bases between the two ends. CDR3 amino acids: CASRQGILNTGELFF. In nucleotides, the CDR3 is TGTGCCAGCAGGCAAGGGATCTTGAACACCGGGGAGCTGTTTTTT.

CDR3 nucleotide sequence: TGTGCCACCCTCAGGCGGACTAGCGGGCCCGGGGCCAACGTCCTGACTTTC. Translated, it gives CATLRRTSGPGANVLTF. The rearrangement joins TRBV19 to TRBJ2-6, with 11 positions matching TRBD2. The ends lost 10 bases at V and 4 bases at J; junction bases unmatched: 12. The V gene's germline CDR1 is LNHDA and CDR2 SQIVND (reference sequence). The CDR3 spans 17 residues.

This chain connects TRBV3-1 (or the pseudogene TRBV3-2) to TRBJ2-5; D might be TRBD1 (6 bases). CDR1 is LGHDT, CDR2 YNNKEL, per germline (reference sequence). Trimming shortened V by 5 bases and J by 5 bases, and 15 bases separated the two germline ends. CDR3 length equals 14 residues. CDR3: CASSFSYGGETQYF. The CDR3 coding sequence is TGTGCCAGCAGCTTCTCATATGGGGGCGAGACCCAGTACTTC.

This clone was recorded once. V and J are TRBV9 and TRBJ2-7; 8 bases agree with TRBD1. Per germline, CDR1 SGDLS and CDR2 YYNGEE. This CDR3 comprises 15 residues. J was trimmed by 3 bases and V by 1 base; bases with no gene match: 6. CDR3 DNA sequence: TGTGCCAGCAGCGTAAGGGACAGGTCGATCTACGAGCAGTACTTC. Protein product: CASSVRDRSIYEQYF.

This CDR3 is CSVGDRYTEAFF. The CDR3, as DNA: TGCAGCGTTGGTGACAGGTACACTGAAGCTTTCTTT. V is TRBV29-1 and J is TRBJ1-1; TRBD1 might be the D (6 bases). Germline CDR1 SQVTM, CDR2 ANQGSEA. Between the trimmed V and J ends, which lost 4 bases and 3 bases, there was a span of 9 bases. This CDR3 region has 12 residues.

This chain connects TRBV25-1 to TRBJ2-2, with 7 bases matching TRBD1. The CDR3 is 14 residues long. V was pared by 6 bases and J by 4 bases, with 5 bases of the junction left unmatched. Germline values: CDR1 MGHDK, CDR2 SYGVNS. In nucleotides, the CDR3 is TGTGCCAGCAGAAAGACAGGGCTCACCGGGGAGCTGTTTTTT. Protein product: CASRKTGLTGELFF.

This clone was recorded once. The chain is built from TRBV7-9 and TRBJ1-5; D not resolved. V was cut by 1 base and J by 5 bases, with 6 bases left in between. Germline-derived CDR1 and CDR2 are SEHNR and FQNEAQ (reference sequence). The CDR3 is 13 residues long. CDR3 loop: CASSLVGDQPQHF. The CDR3 region has the DNA TGTGCCAGCAGCTTAGTTGGCGATCAGCCCCAGCATTTT.

The chain uses TRBV19 and TRBJ1-2; 8 bases fit TRBD1. The CDR3 extends over 15 amino acids. The germline V gene has CDR1 LNHDA and CDR2 SQIVND (reference sequence). The trim removed 7 bases at V and 7 bases at J, leaving 14 bases unmatched. The CDR3, as DNA: TGTGCCAGTAATGGAGGGAGGACAGGGTTCTTTGGCTACACCTTC. This encodes CASNGGRTGFFGYTF.

CDR3 residues: CASSQDFPRNEKLFF. In nucleotides, the CDR3 is TGCGCCAGCAGCCAAGATTTCCCTAGGAATGAAAAACTGTTTTTT. The rearrangement uses TRBV4-1 and TRBJ1-4; D is ambiguous. The germline V gene encodes CDR1 MGHRA and CDR2 YSYEKL. V lost 0 bases to trimming and J lost 5 bases, with 10 bases between them. This CDR3 is 15 amino acids long.

This clone was seen just once. The CDR3 DNA is TGTGCCAGTAGTACAGGGGTCTTTTCCTACGAGCAGTACTTC. It yields the protein CASSTGVFSYEQYF. This chain joins TRBV19 and TRBJ2-7; D might be TRBD1 (6 bases). CDR3 length: 14 residues. CDR1 LNHDA and CDR2 SQIVND come from the germline V gene (reference sequence). V was clipped by 4 bases and J by 1 base, with 11 bases between them.